Each of the 8 T cell receptor beta chains below was sequenced from the same sample in a study of beta chain features in type 1 diabetes. Overall study findings and caveats: The study found moderately but significantly shorter TCRB CDR3s in all four CD4+ subsets of Type 1 diabetes patients.

Their specific antigens are unknown. Sequencing targeted expressed TCRB transcripts, as all isolated RNA had been reverse transcribed. The method was immunoSEQ multiplex PCR; TCRdb's version includes in-frame clones alone and lacks a portion of them. The data hold 150,000 to 200,000 clones, with roughly 9% observed a single time. The material sequenced was central memory CD4+ T cells from blood. These receptors came from a woman aged 25-40 years with type 1 diabetes.

J is TRBJ2-1 and V is TRBV11-3, with TRBD2 matching 13 bases. The CDR3 contains 15 residues. V was pared by 4 bases and J by 5 bases, with 2 bases of the junction left unmatched. Germline V gene data show CDR1 as SGHNT and CDR2 as YENEEA. The CDR3 region is CASSSGLAGDNEQFF. Here the CDR3 DNA reads TGTGCCAGCAGCTCAGGACTAGCGGGAGACAATGAGCAGTTCTTC.

This chain links TRBV28 with TRBJ1-1, with D perhaps TRBD1 (5 bases). The CDR3 is 14 amino acids. Germline lookup yields CDR1 MDHEN and CDR2 SYDVKM. V gave up 6 bases and J gave up 1 base, with 12 bases separating them. For the CDR3, the DNA is TGTGCCAGCAGCCAGGGTCTGGAGAACACTGAAGCTTTCTTT. Translating gives CASSQGLENTEAFF.

This chain joins TRBV18 and TRBJ2-2; D is uncertain. The CDR3 contains 16 residues. Germline V CDR1 and CDR2: KGHSH, LQKENI. Trimming shortened V by 0 bases and J by 1 base, and 9 bases separated the two germline ends. The CDR3, as DNA: TGTGCCAGCTCACCACCTCACAAACAGAACACCGGGGAGCTGTTTTTT. Residues: CASSPPHKQNTGELFF.

The sample holds a few counts of this clone. J is TRBJ2-3 and V is TRBV12-5; 8 positions agree with TRBD2. J was trimmed by 2 bases and V by 0 bases; bases with no gene match: 10. Per germline, CDR1 LGHNT and CDR2 FRNRAP. This CDR3 contains 18 residues. The CDR3 spells CASGLVRDGRALTDTQYF. CDR3 nucleotide sequence: TGTGCTAGTGGTTTGGTACGGGACGGGAGGGCCCTCACAGATACGCAGTATTTT.

This clone was observed a few times. The chain employs TRBV11-2 and TRBJ2-7; D perhaps matches TRBD2 (6 bases). The V and J ends lost 5 bases and 6 bases respectively, with 17 bases between them. The germline V gene has CDR1 SGHAT and CDR2 FQNNGV. The CDR3 covers 14 residues. The CDR3 DNA sequence: TGTGCCAGCAGCCCGCGGGGCAGCAACGGCGAGCAGTACTTC. Translating gives CASSPRGSNGEQYF.

This clone has more than one count but fewer than ten. This chain uses TRBV30 with TRBJ2-4; 13 bases fit TRBD2. The CDR3 is 18 residues long. V lost 5 bases, J lost 0 bases, and 10 bases stayed unmatched. Germline CDR1 is GTSNPN and CDR2 is SVGIG (reference sequence). CDR3 nucleotide sequence: TGTGCCTGGCCTGGACTAGCGGGAGTCGGGCTAGCCAAAAACATTCAGTACTTC. Its protein is CAWPGLAGVGLAKNIQYF. Combining the CDR3 with reference TRBV30 and TRBJ2-4 gives the whole variable domain SQTIHQWPATLVQPVGSPLSLECTVEGTSNPNLYWYRQAAGRGLQLLFYSVGIGQISSEVPQNLSASRPQDRQFILSSKKLLLSDSGFYLCAWPGLAGVGLAKNIQYFGAGTRLSVL.

This sequence joins TRBV5-4 and TRBJ2-2, with D hard to call. V dropped 0 bases and J dropped 0 bases, with 9 bases sitting between them. The CDR3 runs to 16 residues. Germline V gene lookup returns CDR1 SGHNT and CDR2 YYREEE (reference sequence). The CDR3 sequence: CASSLDSSTNTGELFF. The CDR3 nucleotides read TGTGCCAGCAGCTTGGATTCATCTACGAACACCGGGGAGCTGTTTTTT.

This clone was detected only a few times. The genes are TRBV9 and TRBJ2-1, with TRBD2 matching 10 bases. The trim removed 3 bases at V and 2 bases at J, leaving 5 bases unmatched. This CDR3 region has 16 residues. Germline lookup yields CDR1 SGDLS and CDR2 YYNGEE. In DNA form, the CDR3 reads TGTGCCAGCAGCGCGGGAGGACTAGCGGCCTACAATGAGCAGTTCTTC. Translated: CASSAGGLAAYNEQFF. Looking up the rest from reference TRBV9 and TRBJ2-1 gives the full variable domain: DSGVTQTPKHLITATGQRVTLRCSPRSGDLSVYWYQQSLDQGLQFLIQYYNGEERAKGNILERFSAQQFPDLHSELNLSSLELGDSALYFCASSAGGLAAYNEQFFGPGTRLTVL.